This T cell receptor beta chain was sequenced for a study of blood T cell repertoires in COVID-19 (dated by TCRdb to about 2020). Background on the whole study: Samples covering the acute and convalescent phases of COVID-19 were provided by collaborators in the United States, Italy and Spain. The prospective study material was composed of cDNA or gDNA derived from T cells, B-cell-depleted T cells, or PBMCs. Deeply sampled blood TCRbeta repertoires from subjects exposed to, actively infected with, or recovered from COVID-19 were included in the dataset. The repertoires were released in a freely available public database intended as a resource for research on the immune response to SARS-CoV-2. The samples were drawn from the first 160 participants of the ongoing ImmuneRACE study and from under 1,500 subjects provided by 6 global collaborators. The sample metadata nearly always contained a de-identified subject ID, COVID-19 status, age in years and sex. Where available, HLA class I and class II types were obtained from metadata supplied by the sample provider rather than from assay-based typing. Overall study results and their limits: The quantity of clinical and demographic metadata differed by source and by participant and was supplied without curation.

TCRbeta CDR3 regions were amplified from genomic DNA by means of the immunoSEQ Assay, a bias-controlled multiplex PCR. Per the source publication's procedure: Nucleated cell counts per sample were estimated from amplification of reference gene primers within the assay. To quantify the absolute abundance of each unique TCRbeta CDR3 rearrangement, sequence reads were collapsed and filtered. Productive Simpson clonality was computed per sample as the square root of Simpson's diversity index over productive rearrangements. This is the immuneACCESS table as TCRdb keeps it, with only in-frame sequences that have V and J called. A part of the clones is gone; compared with another copy, unresolved V genes explain less than half, and the rest is unexplained. The D gene and trimming were derived from the DNA, and the V and J assignments and clone size from that table. This sample gives roughly 330,000 clones in total; roughly 90% of them show up just once. Approximately 4% of the sample belongs to the ten largest clones.

With regard to this clone: Its antigen is currently not known. No base quality information exists; no much larger clone differs at one position.

Whole blood was collected in K2EDTA tubes by collaborating institutions according to the institutions' own protocols. For TCRbeta analysis, collaborators shipped samples in one of three forms: frozen whole blood, isolated PBMCs, or DNA extracted from either of those sample types. Unmatched junction bases come to 8, with V trimmed by 4 bases and J by 5 bases. CDR3 length: 18 amino acids, cysteine to phenylalanine. Only the CDR3 DNA is retained, 54 bases long and in frame from the first base. For CDR1 and CDR2, the germline V gene lists LGHNA and YNFKEQ. Here the chain combines TRBV4-2 and TRBJ2-2; 15 central bases correspond to TRBD2. Sequencing input: peripheral blood. This TCR came from a woman aged 45-60 years with active or convalescent COVID-19. This receptor carries the CDR3 CASSRLGLAGGGTGELFF. The nucleotides read TGTGCCAGCAGCCGACTGGGACTAGCGGGGGGCGGTACCGGGGAGCTGTTTTTT.